One and the same sample provided the 8 T cell receptor beta chains below, sequenced in a study of blood T cell repertoires in COVID-19. Libraries were prepared by immunoSEQ multiplex PCR; TCRdb keeps only in-frame clonotypes and omits some of them. This sample has fewer than 400,000 clones, with just under 90% found just once. Sequenced sample: PBMCs or T cells enriched from blood (not recorded which). Every receptor here comes from a woman aged 45-59 years who had recovered from COVID-19.

This chain uses TRBV21-1 with TRBJ1-2. TRBV21-1 is marked as a pseudogene. The CDR3 extends over 11 amino acids. Written as DNA, the CDR3 is TGTGCCCAGCGGGGTGACTATGGCTACACCTTC. This codes for CAQRGDYGYTF.

V gene TRBV4-1 combines with J gene TRBJ2-1; D is perhaps TRBD2 (6 bases). Germline V CDR1 and CDR2: MGHRA, YSYEKL. V lost 8 bases and J 0 bases, leaving 11 bases between the germline ends. CDR3 length: 14 amino acids. Here the CDR3 reads CASSAGSSYNEQFF. The CDR3 nucleotides are TGCGCCAGCTCTGCGGGAAGCTCCTACAATGAGCAGTTCTTC.

This sequence joins TRBV4-2 and TRBJ1-2; 9 bases line up with TRBD1. V gave up 0 bases and J gave up 8 bases; unmatched junction bases: 7. The CDR3 sequence is 15 residues long. CDR1 LGHNA and CDR2 YNFKEQ come from the germline V gene. CDR3 protein: CASSQEEQGARGYTF. CDR3 nucleotide sequence: TGTGCCAGCAGCCAAGAGGAACAGGGGGCAAGAGGCTACACCTTC.

About this clone itself: Additional DNA sequences in this sample encode the identical CDR3. The CDR3 spells CASSLRGYGYTF. The CDR3 bases are TGTGCCAGCAGTTTGCGCGGTTATGGCTACACCTTC. This sequence joins TRBV28 and TRBJ1-2; no clear D. Per the germline V gene, CDR1 is MDHEN and CDR2 is SYDVKM. V was shortened by 3 bases and J by 5 bases, with 7 bases between the two germline ends. CDR3 length: 12 residues.

V gene TRBV7-9 combines with J gene TRBJ2-6; perhaps TRBD1 as D (5 bases). The germline V gene encodes CDR1 SEHNR and CDR2 FQNEAQ (reference sequence). There are 17 residues in the CDR3. V was pared by 5 bases and J by 0 bases, with 14 bases between. The CDR3 DNA follows: TGTGCCAGCAGCGTCCCAGATGGACACTCTGGGGCCAACGTCCTGACTTTC. As protein: CASSVPDGHSGANVLTF.

This chain connects TRBV28 to TRBJ1-5; D ambiguous. CDR3 length equals 14 residues. Between the trimmed V and J ends, which lost 3 bases and 1 base, there was a span of 7 bases. Germline values: CDR1 MDHEN, CDR2 SYDVKM. The CDR3 DNA sequence: TGTGCCAGCAGTTTTGGGCAGAGCAATCAGCCCCAGCATTTT. This sequence encodes CASSFGQSNQPQHF.

This clone was recorded only once. The chain recombines TRBV7-8 with TRBJ1-4, with a tentative D call TRBD1 (6 bases). This CDR3 contains 16 residues. Trimming took off 3 bases at V and 5 bases at J, with 16 bases between the two ends. Per the germline V gene, CDR1 is SGHVS and CDR2 is FQNEAQ. DNA of the CDR3: TGTGCCAGCAGCTTTGGACGACAGGCCGAGAATGAAAAACTGTTTTTT. Protein sequence: CASSFGRQAENEKLFF.

The V and J genes are TRBV5-8 and TRBJ2-7; D is undetermined. This CDR3 spans 11 amino acids. Germline V gene data show CDR1 as SGHTS and CDR2 as YDEGEE. Trimming removed 3 bases at V and 2 bases at J, with 3 bases between. The CDR3 reads CASSYTYEQYF. The CDR3 nucleotides read TGTGCCAGCAGCTATACCTACGAGCAGTACTTC.